This is a list of T cell receptor beta chains from one sample in a study of blood T cell repertoires in COVID-19. Sequenced by immunoSEQ multiplex PCR; TCRdb stores in-frame clones only, minus some. The sample holds 300,000 or so clones; roughly 84% are singletons and the top ten take under 1.3%. What was sequenced was PBMCs or T cells enriched from blood (not recorded which). Receptors were obtained from a woman aged 25 to 39 who had recovered from COVID-19. CDR3s include the opening cysteine and the closing phenylalanine or tryptophan. D genes are given only for firm matches. Expanded clones are given a class, and other clones once, few, many or no size at all.

cdr3_aa: CSVDRRGQGVLEAFF
cdr3_nt: TGCAGCGTTGACCGTAGGGGTCAGGGGGTCCTAGAAGCTTTCTTT
clone_size: -
v_call: TRBV29-1
d_call: TRBD1
j_call: TRBJ1-1

cdr3_aa: CASSQGQGPPNTEAFF
cdr3_nt: TGTGCCAGCAGCCAAGGGCAGGGGCCACCAAACACTGAAGCTTTCTTT
clone_size: -
v_call: TRBV3-1/TRBV3-2
d_call: -
j_call: TRBJ1-1

cdr3_aa: CASSEYPDTEAFF
cdr3_nt: TGTGCCAGCAGTGAATACCCGGACACTGAAGCTTTCTTT
clone_size: -
v_call: TRBV25-1
d_call: -
j_call: TRBJ1-1

cdr3_aa: CASSLDRGDTQYF
cdr3_nt: TGTGCCAGCAGCTTGGACAGGGGAGATACGCAGTATTTT
clone_size: -
v_call: TRBV5-5
d_call: TRBD1
j_call: TRBJ2-3

cdr3_aa: CASSDSGGASRELFF
cdr3_nt: TGTGCCAGCAGCGATAGCGGGGGGGCCTCCCGGGAGCTGTTTTTT
clone_size: once
v_call: TRBV7-6
d_call: TRBD2
j_call: TRBJ2-2

cdr3_aa: CASSATGRANYGYTF
cdr3_nt: TGTGCCAGCAGCGCCACAGGACGGGCGAACTATGGCTACACCTTC
clone_size: -
v_call: TRBV9
d_call: -
j_call: TRBJ1-2

cdr3_aa: CASRPDGANYGYTF
cdr3_nt: TGTGCCAGCAGACCAGACGGAGCTAACTATGGCTACACCTTC
clone_size: few
v_call: TRBV11-2
d_call: -
j_call: TRBJ1-2

cdr3_aa: CASEAQREYQETQYF
cdr3_nt: TGTGCCAGCGAGGCCCAGCGGGAGTACCAAGAGACCCAGTACTTC
clone_size: once
v_call: TRBV7-2
d_call: TRBD2
j_call: TRBJ2-5

cdr3_aa: CASRLAEISYNEQFF
cdr3_nt: TGTGCCAGTCGATTAGCGGAGATCTCCTACAATGAGCAGTTCTTC
clone_size: -
v_call: TRBV19
d_call: -
j_call: TRBJ2-1

cdr3_aa: CASRDAGGPGNTIYF
cdr3_nt: TGTGCCAGCAGAGATGCAGGGGGCCCTGGAAACACCATATATTTT
clone_size: -
v_call: TRBV6-5
d_call: TRBD1
j_call: TRBJ1-3

cdr3_aa: CASSFSGGAYYEQYF
cdr3_nt: TGTGCCAGCAGCTTCAGCGGGGGGGCCTACTACGAGCAGTACTTC
clone_size: -
v_call: TRBV7-2
d_call: TRBD2
j_call: TRBJ2-7

cdr3_aa: CASSIGGGRGAGELFF
cdr3_nt: TGTGCCAGTAGTATCGGCGGGGGGAGGGGCGCCGGGGAGCTGTTTTTT
clone_size: -
v_call: TRBV19
d_call: TRBD2
j_call: TRBJ2-2

cdr3_aa: CASSVSIRGARASSGNTIYF
cdr3_nt: TGTGCCAGCAGCGTATCAATACGGGGGGCTAGGGCGAGCTCTGGAAACACCATATATTTT
clone_size: -
v_call: TRBV9
d_call: -
j_call: TRBJ1-3

cdr3_aa: CASSLRQLGDIQYF
cdr3_nt: TGTGCCAGCAGCTTACGACAGTTAGGCGACATTCAGTACTTC
clone_size: -
v_call: TRBV7-9
d_call: -
j_call: TRBJ2-4

cdr3_aa: CASSGRDRGGYTF
cdr3_nt: TGTGCCAGCAGCGGCCGGGACAGGGGTGGCTACACCTTC
clone_size: -
v_call: TRBV9
d_call: TRBD1
j_call: TRBJ1-2

cdr3_aa: CASSLGGTPIGNEQFF
cdr3_nt: TGTGCCAGCAGTTTAGGGGGGACTCCCATAGGTAATGAGCAGTTCTTC
clone_size: -
v_call: TRBV28
d_call: -
j_call: TRBJ2-1

cdr3_aa: CASSWGQGQHF
cdr3_nt: TGTGCCAGTAGTTGGGGCCAAGGACAACATTTT
clone_size: -
v_call: TRBV19
d_call: -
j_call: TRBJ1-5

cdr3_aa: CASSLRQNTGELFF
cdr3_nt: TGTGCCAGCTCACTCAGACAGAACACCGGGGAGCTGTTTTTT
clone_size: -
v_call: TRBV18
d_call: -
j_call: TRBJ2-2

cdr3_aa: CASSVGQASYEQYF
cdr3_nt: TGTGCCAGCAGCGTGGGACAGGCTTCCTACGAGCAGTACTTC
clone_size: -
v_call: TRBV13
d_call: TRBD1
j_call: TRBJ2-7

cdr3_aa: CASSITGGYQETQYF
cdr3_nt: TGTGCCAGTAGTATAACAGGGGGGTACCAAGAGACCCAGTACTTC
clone_size: -
v_call: TRBV19
d_call: TRBD1
j_call: TRBJ2-5

cdr3_aa: CASSDPGEGTDTQYF
cdr3_nt: TGTGCCAGCAGTGACCCTGGTGAGGGCACAGATACGCAGTATTTT
clone_size: -
v_call: TRBV2
d_call: -
j_call: TRBJ2-3

cdr3_aa: CASSLLGQGHYEQYF
cdr3_nt: TGCGCCAGCAGCCTACTCGGACAGGGGCACTACGAGCAGTACTTC
clone_size: -
v_call: TRBV5-1
d_call: TRBD1
j_call: TRBJ2-7

cdr3_aa: CASGSTSSATGYNEQFF
cdr3_nt: TGTGCTAGTGGTTCGACCTCCTCGGCGACAGGTTACAATGAGCAGTTCTTC
clone_size: few
v_call: TRBV12-5
d_call: -
j_call: TRBJ2-1

cdr3_aa: CASSDGTGSPYEQYF
cdr3_nt: TGTGCCAGCAGCGACGGGACAGGGTCCCCCTACGAGCAGTACTTC
clone_size: -
v_call: TRBV5-4
d_call: TRBD1
j_call: TRBJ2-7

cdr3_aa: CASSEAREVSQHF
cdr3_nt: TGTGCCAGCAGTGAAGCGCGGGAGGTTTCCCAGCATTTT
clone_size: few
v_call: TRBV6-1
d_call: -
j_call: TRBJ1-5

cdr3_aa: CASSRAGLGSEAFF
cdr3_nt: TGCGCCAGCAGTAGGGCAGGGTTGGGCTCTGAAGCTTTCTTT
clone_size: -
v_call: TRBV5-1
d_call: -
j_call: TRBJ1-1

cdr3_aa: CASSPGGVAGAPYEQYF
cdr3_nt: TGTGCCAGCAGCCCTGGCGGGGTAGCGGGGGCCCCCTACGAGCAGTACTTC
clone_size: -
v_call: TRBV6-2/TRBV6-3
d_call: TRBD2
j_call: TRBJ2-7

cdr3_aa: CAGRTGREQYF
cdr3_nt: TGTGCCGGACGGACAGGTCGCGAGCAGTACTTC
clone_size: -
v_call: TRBV2
d_call: TRBD1
j_call: TRBJ2-7

cdr3_aa: CASSSRDRGDNIQYF
cdr3_nt: TGTGCCAGCAGCTCCCGGGACAGGGGTGACAACATTCAGTACTTC
clone_size: -
v_call: TRBV7-9
d_call: TRBD1
j_call: TRBJ2-4

cdr3_aa: CASSLGDRGRSPLHF
cdr3_nt: TGTGCCAGCAGCTTGGGGGACAGGGGTCGGTCACCCCTCCACTTT
clone_size: -
v_call: TRBV7-2
d_call: TRBD1
j_call: TRBJ1-6

cdr3_aa: CASSTSWGSMNTEAFF
cdr3_nt: TGTGCCAGTAGTACATCCTGGGGCAGCATGAACACTGAAGCTTTCTTT
clone_size: -
v_call: TRBV19
d_call: -
j_call: TRBJ1-1

cdr3_aa: CASSLGPNAYEQYF
cdr3_nt: TGTGCCAGCAGCTTGGGGCCGAACGCCTACGAGCAGTACTTC
clone_size: -
v_call: TRBV13
d_call: -
j_call: TRBJ2-7

cdr3_aa: CASSRGTGNTDTQYF
cdr3_nt: TGTGCCAGCTCACGGGGGACAGGGAACACAGATACGCAGTATTTT
clone_size: -
v_call: TRBV18
d_call: TRBD1
j_call: TRBJ2-3

cdr3_aa: CASSPSTGSYEQYF
cdr3_nt: TGTGCCAGCAGCCCAAGCACAGGGTCCTACGAGCAGTACTTC
clone_size: -
v_call: TRBV7-8
d_call: -
j_call: TRBJ2-7

cdr3_aa: CASSAFGTGGNQPQHF
cdr3_nt: TGTGCCAGCAGCGCCTTTGGGACAGGGGGCAATCAGCCCCAGCATTTT
clone_size: -
v_call: TRBV5-5
d_call: TRBD1
j_call: TRBJ1-5

cdr3_aa: CASSKIPGQGYEQYF
cdr3_nt: TGTGCCAGCAGTAAAATTCCGGGACAGGGGTACGAGCAGTACTTC
clone_size: -
v_call: TRBV11-2
d_call: TRBD1
j_call: TRBJ2-7

cdr3_aa: CASSMTRSRGAAEAFF
cdr3_nt: TGTGCCAGTAGTATGACCCGAAGCAGGGGGGCCGCTGAAGCTTTCTTT
clone_size: few
v_call: TRBV19
d_call: TRBD1
j_call: TRBJ1-1

cdr3_aa: CASSLEIGGTEAFF
cdr3_nt: TGTGCCAGCAGCTTGGAAATAGGGGGCACTGAAGCTTTCTTT
clone_size: -
v_call: TRBV5-6
d_call: -
j_call: TRBJ1-1

cdr3_aa: CSVQQTSGGRMFF
cdr3_nt: TGCAGCGTTCAACAGACTAGCGGGGGGCGTATGTTCTTC
clone_size: -
v_call: TRBV29-1
d_call: TRBD2
j_call: TRBJ2-1

cdr3_aa: CASSHQDRAYEQYF
cdr3_nt: TGTGCCAGCAGTCACCAGGACAGGGCCTACGAGCAGTACTTC
clone_size: -
v_call: TRBV6-5
d_call: TRBD1
j_call: TRBJ2-7

cdr3_aa: CASRFRDRGLSF
cdr3_nt: TGTGCCAGCCGATTCCGGGACAGGGGCCTTTCTTTT
clone_size: -
v_call: TRBV12-3/TRBV12-4
d_call: TRBD1
j_call: TRBJ1-1

cdr3_aa: CASNKLAVTDTQYF
cdr3_nt: TGTGCCAGCAATAAACTAGCGGTTACAGATACGCAGTATTTT
clone_size: -
v_call: TRBV2
d_call: TRBD2
j_call: TRBJ2-3

cdr3_aa: CATHWAVTGELFF
cdr3_nt: TGTGCCACCCACTGGGCTGTCACCGGGGAGCTGTTTTTT
clone_size: few
v_call: TRBV6-5
d_call: -
j_call: TRBJ2-2

cdr3_aa: CASSMGQVNEQFF
cdr3_nt: TGTGCCAGCAGTATGGGACAGGTCAATGAGCAGTTCTTC
clone_size: -
v_call: TRBV27
d_call: TRBD1
j_call: TRBJ2-1

cdr3_aa: CASSLTGGATNEKLFF
cdr3_nt: TGTGCCAGCAGCTTGACAGGGGGAGCAACTAATGAAAAACTGTTTTTT
clone_size: -
v_call: TRBV3-1/TRBV3-2
d_call: TRBD1
j_call: TRBJ1-4

cdr3_aa: CATSRDPGTHTNSPLHF
cdr3_nt: TGTGCCACCAGCAGAGATCCCGGGACACACACGAATTCACCCCTCCACTTT
clone_size: few
v_call: TRBV15
d_call: -
j_call: TRBJ1-6

cdr3_aa: CASSSGVHGELFF
cdr3_nt: TGTGCCAGCAGCTCAGGGGTTCACGGGGAGCTGTTTTTT
clone_size: -
v_call: TRBV7-6
d_call: -
j_call: TRBJ2-2

cdr3_aa: CSVEGRGSNEAFF
cdr3_nt: TGCAGCGTTGAAGGCAGGGGCAGTAATGAAGCTTTCTTT
clone_size: -
v_call: TRBV29-1
d_call: -
j_call: TRBJ1-1

cdr3_aa: CASSLASRGPDGYTF
cdr3_nt: TGCGCCAGCAGCTTGGCCTCCAGGGGGCCGGATGGCTACACCTTC
clone_size: -
v_call: TRBV5-1
d_call: TRBD1
j_call: TRBJ1-2

cdr3_aa: CASSLGTGTPYNEQFF
cdr3_nt: TGTGCCAGCAGCTTGGGGACAGGAACCCCATACAATGAGCAGTTCTTC
clone_size: once
v_call: TRBV5-8
d_call: TRBD1
j_call: TRBJ2-1

cdr3_aa: CATSRDHIQATIPTTKQYF
cdr3_nt: TGTGCCACCAGCAGAGATCACATCCAGGCGACTATACCCACTACGAAGCAGTACTTC
clone_size: -
v_call: TRBV15
d_call: -
j_call: TRBJ2-7